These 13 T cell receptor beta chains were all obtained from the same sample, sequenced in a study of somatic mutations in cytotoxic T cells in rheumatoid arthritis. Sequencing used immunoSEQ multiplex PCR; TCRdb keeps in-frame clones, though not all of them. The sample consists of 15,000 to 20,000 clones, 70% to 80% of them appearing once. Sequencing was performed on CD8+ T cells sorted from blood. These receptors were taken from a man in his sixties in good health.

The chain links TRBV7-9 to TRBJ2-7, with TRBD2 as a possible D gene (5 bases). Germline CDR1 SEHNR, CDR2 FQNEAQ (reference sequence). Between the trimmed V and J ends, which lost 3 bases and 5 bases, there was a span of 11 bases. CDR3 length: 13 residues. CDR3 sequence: CASSFLAGNEQYF. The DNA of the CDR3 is TGTGCCAGCAGCTTTTTAGCCGGGAACGAGCAGTACTTC.

CDR3 coding DNA: TGCGCCAGCAGCCCCAGTCTTTGGACAGAAGAGTTTACTGAAGCTTTCTTT. Translated: CASSPSLWTEEFTEAFF. This chain links TRBV4-1 with TRBJ1-1; possibly TRBD1 for D (6 bases). Germline values: CDR1 MGHRA, CDR2 YSYEKL. The CDR3 loop spans 17 amino acids. With 4 bases removed from V and 5 bases from J, the gap between germline ends came to 23 bases.

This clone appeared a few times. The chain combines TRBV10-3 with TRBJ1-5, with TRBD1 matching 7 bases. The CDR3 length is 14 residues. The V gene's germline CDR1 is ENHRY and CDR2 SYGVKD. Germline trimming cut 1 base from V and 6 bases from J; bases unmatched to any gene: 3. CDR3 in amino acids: CAISELGGSQPQHF. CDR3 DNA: TGTGCCATCAGTGAGTTAGGGGGCAGTCAGCCCCAGCATTTT.

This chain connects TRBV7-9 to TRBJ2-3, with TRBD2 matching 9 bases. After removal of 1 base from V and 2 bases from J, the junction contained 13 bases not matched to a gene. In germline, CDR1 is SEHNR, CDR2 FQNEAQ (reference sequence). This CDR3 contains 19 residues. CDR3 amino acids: CASSLGTVRGGRVTDTQYF. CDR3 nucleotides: TGTGCCAGCAGCTTAGGCACGGTGCGGGGGGGCCGCGTCACAGATACGCAGTATTTT.

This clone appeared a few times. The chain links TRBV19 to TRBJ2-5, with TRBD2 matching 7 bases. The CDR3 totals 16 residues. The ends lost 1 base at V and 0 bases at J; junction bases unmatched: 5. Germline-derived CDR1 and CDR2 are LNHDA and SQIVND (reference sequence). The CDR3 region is CASSIAGGYNQETQYF. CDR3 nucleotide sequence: TGTGCCAGTAGTATAGCGGGGGGTTACAACCAAGAGACCCAGTACTTC.

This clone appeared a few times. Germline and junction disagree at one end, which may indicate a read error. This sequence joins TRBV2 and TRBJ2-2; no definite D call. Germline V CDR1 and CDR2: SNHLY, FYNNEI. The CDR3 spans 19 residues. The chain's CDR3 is CASSEIPPSYAFNSGELFF. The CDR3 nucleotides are TGTGCCAGCAGTGAAATCCCACCGTCCTACGCATTTAACAGCGGGGAGCTGTTTTTT.

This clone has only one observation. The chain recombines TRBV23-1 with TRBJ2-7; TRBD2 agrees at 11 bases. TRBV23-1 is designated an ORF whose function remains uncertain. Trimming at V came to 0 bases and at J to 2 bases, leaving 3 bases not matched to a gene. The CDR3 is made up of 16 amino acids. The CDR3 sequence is CASSQSGTSGPYEQYF. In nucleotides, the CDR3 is TGCGCCAGCAGTCAATCTGGGACTAGCGGCCCCTACGAGCAGTACTTC.

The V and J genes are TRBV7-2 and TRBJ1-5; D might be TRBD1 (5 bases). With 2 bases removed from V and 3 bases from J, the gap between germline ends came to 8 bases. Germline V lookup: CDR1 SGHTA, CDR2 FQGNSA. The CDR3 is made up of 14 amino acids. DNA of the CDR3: TGTGCCAGCAGCTTATGGGACTACAATCAGCCCCAGCATTTT. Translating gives CASSLWDYNQPQHF.

The chain's CDR3 is CASRTWSSGSSYEQYF. CDR3 in DNA: TGTGCCAGCAGGACCTGGTCTAGCGGGAGTTCGTACGAGCAGTACTTC. The J gene is TRBJ2-7, the V gene TRBV27; 10 bases match TRBD2. The germline CDR1 and CDR2 sequences are MNHEY and SMNVEV (reference sequence). The CDR3 is 16 residues long. V gave up 6 bases and J gave up 4 bases; unmatched junction bases: 12.

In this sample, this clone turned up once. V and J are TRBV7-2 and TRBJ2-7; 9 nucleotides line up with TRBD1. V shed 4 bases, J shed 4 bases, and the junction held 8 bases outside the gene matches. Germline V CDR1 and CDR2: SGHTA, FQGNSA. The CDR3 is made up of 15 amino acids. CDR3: CASSYSGTGIYEQYF. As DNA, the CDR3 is TGTGCCAGCAGCTACTCCGGGACAGGGATTTACGAGCAGTACTTC. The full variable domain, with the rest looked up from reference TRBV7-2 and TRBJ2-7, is GAGVSQSPSNKVTEKGKDVELRCDPISGHTALYWYRQSLGQGLEFLIYFQGNSAPDKSGLPSDRFSAERTGGSVSTLTIQRTQQEDSAVYLCASSYSGTGIYEQYFGPGTRLTVT.

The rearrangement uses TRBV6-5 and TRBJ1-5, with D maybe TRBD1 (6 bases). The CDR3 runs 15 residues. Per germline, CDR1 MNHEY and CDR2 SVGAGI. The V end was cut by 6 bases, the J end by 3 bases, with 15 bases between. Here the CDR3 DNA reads TGTGCCAGCAGAATCGGACAGCGACCCAATCAGCCCCAGCATTTT. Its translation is CASRIGQRPNQPQHF.

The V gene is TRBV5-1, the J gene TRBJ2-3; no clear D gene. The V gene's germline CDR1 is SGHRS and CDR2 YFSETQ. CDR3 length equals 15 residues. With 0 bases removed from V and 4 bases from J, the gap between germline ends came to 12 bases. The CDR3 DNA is TGCGCCAGCAGCTTGGGTCCAGAGCGTCCAGATACGCAGTATTTT. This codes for CASSLGPERPDTQYF.

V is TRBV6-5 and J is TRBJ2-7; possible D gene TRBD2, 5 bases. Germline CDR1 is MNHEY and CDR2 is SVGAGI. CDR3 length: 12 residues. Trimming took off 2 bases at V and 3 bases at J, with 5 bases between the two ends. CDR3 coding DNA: TGTGCCAGCAGTTACGAGGGCTACGAGCAGTACTTC. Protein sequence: CASSYEGYEQYF.